The 27 T cell receptor beta chains below come from one sample, sequenced in a study of graft-versus-host responses after intestinal transplantation. Here immunoSEQ multiplex PCR was the method, and the copy in TCRdb shows in-frame clones only, minus some. The repertoire has 65,000 to 85,000 clones, around 87% of them found once; the top ten carry around 8%. Their target antigens are unknown. The specimen was unstimulated CD8+ T cells sorted from spleen or lymph node cells, collected before transplant. The receptors derive from a human donor who was the organ donor for an intestinal transplant.

The chain uses TRBV7-2 and TRBJ2-7; TRBD2 might be the D (5 bases). Between the trimmed V and J ends, which lost 0 bases and 2 bases, there was a span of 8 bases. Germline loops: CDR1 SGHTA, CDR2 FQGNSA. The CDR3 has 14 amino acids. The CDR3 region has the DNA TGTGCCAGCAGCTTAGCTCGGGGAACCTACGAGCAGTACTTC. It is translated as CASSLARGTYEQYF.

This clone showed up just a few times. V and J are TRBV7-9 and TRBJ1-5; D unresolved. The length of the CDR3 is 16 residues. Germline loops: CDR1 SEHNR, CDR2 FQNEAQ (reference sequence). Trimming removed 2 bases at V and 0 bases at J, with 11 bases between. CDR3 in DNA: TGTGCCAGCAGCTTAATGGACGGCCATAGCAATCAGCCCCAGCATTTT. Protein product: CASSLMDGHSNQPQHF.

The chain joins TRBV5-5 to TRBJ2-7; D gene ambiguous. The germline gives CDR1 SGHKS, CDR2 YYEKEE (reference sequence). V dropped 5 bases and J dropped 3 bases, with 15 bases sitting between them. This CDR3 is built from 14 residues. The DNA for the CDR3 is TGTGCCAGCAGTACCCCGTTTTCCCTCTACGAGCAGTACTTC. Protein: CASSTPFSLYEQYF.

The rearrangement links TRBV6-5 to TRBJ2-7; D is unclear. CDR3 size: 14 residues. Germline V gene data show CDR1 as MNHEY and CDR2 as SVGAGI. V dropped 5 bases and J dropped 0 bases, with 11 bases sitting between them. CDR3 sequence: CASSTRTFSYEQYF. The CDR3 DNA reads TGTGCCAGCAGTACCCGGACGTTCTCCTACGAGCAGTACTTC.

The J gene is TRBJ2-3, the V gene TRBV10-1; TRBD2 matches at 9 bases. This CDR3 is 16 amino acids long. The V gene end was trimmed by 4 bases and the J gene end by 2 bases; junction bases not matched to a gene: 7. Germline CDR1 WNHNN, CDR2 SYGVQD (reference sequence). The DNA for the CDR3 is TGCGCCAGCAGTGCGCCTAGCGGGGCTTCCACAGATACGCAGTATTTT. Translating it yields CASSAPSGASTDTQYF.

V and J are TRBV15 and TRBJ1-5; D is perhaps TRBD1 (5 bases). The V gene's germline CDR1 is LNHNV and CDR2 YYDKDF (reference sequence). V dropped 9 bases and J dropped 6 bases, with 27 bases sitting between them. The CDR3 is 17 amino acids. The CDR3 bases are TGTGCCACACTTCAGGGTTTCGAGGGCTTTGGACGTCAGCCCCAGCATTTT. Amino acids: CATLQGFEGFGRQPQHF.

The chain has TRBV10-1 and TRBJ2-1; the match to TRBD2 covers 7 bases. This CDR3 has 13 amino acids. CDR1 is WNHNN, CDR2 SYGVQD, per germline (reference sequence). Trimming removed 4 bases from V and 10 bases from J; junction bases left unmatched: 7. The CDR3 reads CASSGVQGGEQFF. The CDR3 DNA reads as TGCGCCAGCAGTGGGGTCCAGGGAGGGGAGCAGTTCTTC.

The chain employs TRBV21-1 and TRBJ1-2. TRBV21-1 represents a pseudogene. The CDR3 has 15 amino acids. CDR3 loop: CASSSRQGLVYGYTF. The CDR3 DNA sequence: TGTGCCAGCAGCAGCAGACAGGGACTAGTTTATGGCTACACCTTC.

This rearrangement joins TRBV6-1 to TRBJ2-7; a weak D match, TRBD2 (5 bases). The germline V gene has CDR1 MNHNS and CDR2 SASEGT. V was shortened by 0 bases and J by 6 bases, with 15 bases between the two germline ends. This CDR3 spans 15 amino acids. In DNA form, the CDR3 reads TGTGCCAGCAGTGAAGCAGTTGGGAGCACCAGCGAGCAGTACTTC. Encoded protein: CASSEAVGSTSEQYF.

The chain uses TRBV5-1 and TRBJ2-1; TRBD2 agrees at 9 bases. The length of the CDR3 is 19 residues. The germline V gene encodes CDR1 SGHRS and CDR2 YFSETQ. V was clipped by 4 bases and J by 4 bases; unmatched bases: 18. The CDR3 reads CASSLGFVLAGIGYNEQFF. CDR3 DNA: TGCGCCAGCAGCCTGGGATTCGTCCTAGCGGGGATTGGATACAATGAGCAGTTCTTC.

The chain combines TRBV9 with TRBJ1-2; 7 bases are shared with TRBD1. The trim removed 4 bases at V and 5 bases at J, leaving 5 bases unmatched. Germline V gene sequence: CDR1 SGDLS, CDR2 YYNGEE. The CDR3 has 13 amino acids. CDR3 protein: CASSSAGGYGYTF. The CDR3 region has the DNA TGTGCCAGCAGCTCGGCAGGGGGGTATGGCTACACCTTC.

The chain joins TRBV27 to TRBJ1-1, with TRBD1 as a possible D gene (5 bases). Germline V lookup: CDR1 MNHEY, CDR2 SMNVEV (reference sequence). Trimming took 5 bases from V and 1 from J, leaving 20 bases between them. The CDR3 consists of 17 residues. CDR3 in amino acids: CASSRIGMGGWNTEAFF. The CDR3 DNA follows: TGTGCCAGCAGTCGAATTGGCATGGGGGGGTGGAACACTGAAGCTTTCTTT.

CDR3 sequence: CASSWGSGYTEAFF. Written as DNA, the CDR3 is TGTGCCAGCAGCTGGGGGTCGGGATACACTGAAGCTTTCTTT. The chain is built from TRBV11-1 and TRBJ1-1, with D perhaps matching TRBD1 (5 bases). This CDR3 region has 14 residues. V lost 4 bases to trimming and J lost 3 bases, with 12 bases between them. Germline values: CDR1 SGHAT, CDR2 FQDESV (reference sequence).

The genes are TRBV5-1 and TRBJ1-1; TRBD1 aligns across 7 bases. Unmatched junction bases numbered 9, after V lost 2 bases and J lost 2 bases. Per the germline V gene, CDR1 is SGHRS and CDR2 is YFSETQ. This CDR3 spans 16 amino acids. The CDR3 region is CASSFGQEHANTEAFF. The CDR3 DNA follows: TGCGCCAGCAGCTTTGGACAGGAGCATGCAAACACTGAAGCTTTCTTT.

As for this clone: The junction and the germline gene differ at one end; a read error may be behind it. The chain recombines TRBV4-1 with TRBJ2-3, with 7 nucleotides matching TRBD1. Germline V gene lookup returns CDR1 MGHRA and CDR2 YSYEKL. The CDR3 has 16 residues. DNA for the CDR3: TGTGCCAGCAGCCAAGTATCAACAGGGGCTTCCGATACGCAGTATTTT. This gives the protein CASSQVSTGASDTQYF.

CDR3 residues: CASRDGPIRWIYEQYF. CDR3 DNA sequence: TGTGCCTCCCGGGACGGACCCATTCGGTGGATATACGAGCAGTACTTC. V is TRBV2 and J is TRBJ2-7, with D perhaps matching TRBD1 or TRBD2 (5 bases each). V was trimmed by 11 bases and J by 4 bases, leaving 27 bases between them. This CDR3 has 16 amino acids. The germline gives CDR1 SNHLY, CDR2 FYNNEI.

This rearrangement joins TRBV4-1 to TRBJ2-5; TRBD2 agrees at 15 bases. This CDR3 region has 17 residues. Germline V lookup: CDR1 MGHRA, CDR2 YSYEKL. With 3 bases clipped from V and 7 bases from J, the junction kept 9 bases outside the gene matches. CDR3 bases: TGCGCCAGCAGCCAGGGACTAGCGGGGGGTATTTGGGGGACCCAGTACTTC. This codes for CASSQGLAGGIWGTQYF.

The chain has TRBV6-5 and TRBJ1-5; D remains ambiguous. The V end lost 6 bases, the J end lost 0 bases, and 6 bases lay between the germline ends. The germline V gene encodes CDR1 MNHEY and CDR2 SVGAGI. The CDR3 spans 13 residues. CDR3 in amino acids: CASRLDSNQPQHF. The CDR3, as DNA: TGTGCCAGCAGATTAGATAGCAATCAGCCCCAGCATTTT.

This chain connects TRBV29-1 to TRBJ2-1; 9 positions match TRBD2. CDR1 is SQVTM and CDR2 is ANQGSEA in the germline V gene. V dropped 6 bases and J dropped 4; count of bases not matched to a gene: 4. The CDR3 is 13 residues long. In DNA, the CDR3 is TGCAGCGTCGGAGCGGGGGGTTACAATGAGCAGTTCTTC. Translation gives CSVGAGGYNEQFF.

This chain connects TRBV19 to TRBJ1-2; 9 bases are shared with TRBD1. V gave up 5 bases and J gave up 4 bases; unmatched junction bases: 8. Germline CDR1 is LNHDA and CDR2 is SQIVND (reference sequence). The CDR3 totals 15 residues. This CDR3 reads CASSGHGQGIYGYTF. CDR3 in DNA: TGTGCCAGTAGTGGCCACGGACAGGGGATCTATGGCTACACCTTC.

The genes are TRBV4-1 and TRBJ2-4, with TRBD2 as a possible D gene (5 bases). V lost 1 base and J 0 bases, leaving 7 bases between the germline ends. The CDR3 is 15 residues long. Germline CDR1 is MGHRA and CDR2 is YSYEKL. The CDR3, as DNA: TGCGCCAGCAGCCAAGCGGGATTAGCCAAAAACATTCAGTACTTC. It is translated as CASSQAGLAKNIQYF.

This clone appeared a single time. V and J are TRBV7-6 and TRBJ1-3, with D hard to call. The germline gives CDR1 SGHVS, CDR2 FNYEAQ. Trimming left V 2 bases short and J 8 bases short, with 4 bases between. The CDR3 runs 11 residues. The CDR3 coding sequence is TGTGCCAGCAGCTTATGGGACACCATATATTTT. This codes for CASSLWDTIYF.

The chain carries TRBV27 and TRBJ2-7, with D possibly being TRBD1 or TRBD2 (5 bases each). CDR3 length: 13 residues. Trimming cost V 5 bases and J 3 bases, with 11 bases left between them. The germline gives CDR1 MNHEY, CDR2 SMNVEV (reference sequence). The CDR3 nucleotides are TGTGCCAGCAGTCCCTCGGGGCTCTACGAGCAGTACTTC. Translating it yields CASSPSGLYEQYF.

The J gene is TRBJ1-1, the V gene TRBV28, with D perhaps matching TRBD1 (5 bases). Trimming removed 6 bases from V and 5 bases from J, with 16 bases in between. This CDR3 comprises 14 residues. Germline CDR1 is MDHEN and CDR2 is SYDVKM. CDR3 coding DNA: TGTGCCAGCAGCTGGGGGGAGGGTGGAACTGAAGCTTTCTTT. As protein: CASSWGEGGTEAFF.

The chain links TRBV2 to TRBJ2-3; D call uncertain. V was trimmed by 4 bases and J by 4 bases, leaving 12 bases between them. The CDR3 covers 14 residues. Germline values: CDR1 SNHLY, CDR2 FYNNEI. DNA of the CDR3: TGTGCCAGCAGTGGGTTTGGTTGGGCAGATACGCAGTATTTT. Translation: CASSGFGWADTQYF.

The V gene is TRBV5-1, the J gene TRBJ2-7; D assignment may be TRBD1 or TRBD2 (5 bases each). This CDR3 comprises 12 residues. The V gene lost 3 bases and the J gene lost 5 bases, with 9 bases spanning the gap. Germline-derived CDR1 and CDR2 are SGHRS and YFSETQ. The chain's CDR3 is CASSSGTHEQYF. Here the CDR3 DNA reads TGCGCCAGCAGCTCGGGGACCCACGAGCAGTACTTC.

The V call is TRBV5-4, the J call TRBJ2-2, with D possibly TRBD2 on 5 matching bases. Trimming removed 1 base from V and 4 bases from J, with 8 bases in between. Germline CDR1 SGHNT, CDR2 YYREEE (reference sequence). The CDR3 sequence is 14 residues long. The CDR3 here is CASSLSGGTGELFF. DNA of the CDR3: TGTGCCAGCAGCTTGAGCGGAGGCACCGGGGAGCTGTTTTTT. The full variable domain, its missing parts supplied by reference TRBV5-4 and TRBJ2-2, is ETGVTQSPTHLIKTRGQQVTLRCSSQSGHNTVSWYQQALGQGPQFIFQYYREEENGRGNFPPRFSGLQFPNYSSELNVNALELDDSALYLCASSLSGGTGELFFGEGSRLTVL.